This TCR beta chain was identified in a study of blood T cell repertoires in COVID-19. Whole-study context: The cDNA or gDNA used as material had been derived from T cells, B-cell-depleted T cells, or PBMCs.

Clones were sequenced by immunoSEQ multiplex PCR, and TCRdb holds only the in-frame ones, with some missing. The repertoire has approximately 330,000 clones, roughly nine tenths of them found once; the top ten carry just under 9.5%. Trimming removed 4 bases at V and 1 base at J, with 10 bases between. CDR3 size: 13 residues. In germline, CDR1 is SQVTM, CDR2 ANQGSEA. Researchers sorted participants into cohorts using their self-reported clinical history. Cohort 3 donors were reported recovered after two negative PCRs, clearance, or symptom resolution. This clone was detected once. This sample includes further DNA sequences coding for the same CDR3.

J is TRBJ1-1 and V is TRBV29-1; possibly TRBD1 for D (6 bases). The origin of this receptor is a woman in her twenties or thirties who had recovered from COVID-19. The sample was PBMCs or T cells enriched from blood (not recorded which). For the CDR3, the DNA is TGCAGCGTTGGCGGCAGGGGGAACACTGAAGCTTTCTTT. The encoded protein is CSVGGRGNTEAFF.